This TCR beta chain was identified during a study of blood T cell repertoires in COVID-19. Study-wide background: Collection of acute and convalescent COVID-19 samples took place in the United States, Italy and Spain.

Germline CDR1 SEHNR, CDR2 FQNEAQ (reference sequence). The junction had 8 bases not matched to a gene; V was cut back by 10 bases and J by 4 bases. The CDR3 length is 13 residues. In the study's own analysis: Estimated nucleated cell counts came from reference gene primer amplification. Sequencing used immunoSEQ multiplex PCR; TCRdb keeps in-frame clones, though not all of them. That table supplies the V and J calls and clone size; D and trimming were determined from the DNA. The sample shows a few hundred thousand clones, around 84% of them seen only once. The sequence came from a woman aged 55-70 years who had recovered from COVID-19. V usage is TRBV7-9 and J usage is TRBJ1-2; the match to TRBD1 covers 8 bases. Sample: peripheral blood. The CDR3 protein is CATTGGLGYGYTF. The CDR3 bases are TGTGCCACCACAGGGGGTTTAGGCTATGGCTACACCTTC.